This T cell receptor (beta chain) was sequenced during a study of neurological immune-mediated disorders. Study-level points and caveats: HTLV-1-associated myelopathy showed the most TCR clonal expansion; multiple sclerosis the least, below healthy controls.

Synthesis of cDNA used 5'RACE (with 10-nucleotide random UMIs). Whenever a sequencing run was performed, it yielded over 190 million TCR-beta sequences from 15-18 subjects. TCRdb re-called the 5' RACE reads through MiXCR, storing one row per CDR3 protein. The sample has fewer than 40,000 distinct CDR3 sequences, about 13% seen once. This clonotype was found many times. The antigen remains unidentified. Described time point: longitudinal time-point 2. Preparation of the unsorted libraries drew on 2 million PBMCs stored at -80 C. V lost 7 bases, J lost 2 bases, and 2 bases stayed unmatched. CDR3 length equals 13 residues.

The chain links TRBV12-3 or TRBV12-4 to TRBJ2-1; TRBD2 aligns across 7 bases. The TCR comes from a woman aged 40-49 years in good health. The sequencing input was PBMCs. CDR3 sequence: CASTSGPYNEQFF. The CDR3 DNA follows: TGTGCCAGCACTAGCGGACCCTACAATGAGCAGTTCTTC.